Included here is one TCR beta chain sequence, with context. This specimen belongs to a study of T-cell reconstitution after alpha-beta-depleted transplantation in children. This CDR3 has 14 amino acids. The germline CDR1 and CDR2 sequences are SGHTA and FQGNSA. With 5 bases clipped from V and 6 bases from J, the junction kept 6 bases outside the gene matches. As it was prepared, the TCRbeta library received unique molecular identifiers. TCRdb reprocessed the PCR reads with MiXCR, giving one entry per CDR3 protein. The sample lists 350,000 to 400,000 distinct CDR3 sequences, 20% seen once, with 3.5% to 4% in the top ten.

This TCR was recovered from a human donor who donated a stem cell graft to a child with acute myeloid leukemia. The chain uses TRBV7-2 and TRBJ2-2; 7 bases are shared with TRBD1. Specimen: PBMCs from the stem cell graft donor, collected from the stem cell graft. The CDR3: CASSVDRVAGELFF. CDR3 DNA sequence: TGTGCCAGCAGCGTTGACAGGGTGGCCGGGGAGCTGTTTTTT.